This TCR beta chain is drawn from a study of cytomegalovirus exposure and HLA in healthy donors. On this clone itself: The antigen is not known.

The study's findings and limits: Indistinguishable V segments, including TRBV6-2 and TRBV6-3, were excluded.

The PCR was carried out with 60 Vbeta primers and 13 Jbeta primers. Repertoires were generated with immunoSEQ multiplex PCR, while TCRdb's copy carries only in-frame clones and drops some. This sample has 60,000 to 75,000 clones, with 70% to 75% found just once. V dropped 5 bases and J dropped 8 bases, with 19 bases sitting between them. Germline CDR1 is MDHEN and CDR2 is SYDVKM. The CDR3 spans 15 residues. The chain links TRBV28 to TRBJ2-4, with a weak D call TRBD2 (5 bases). The material sequenced was PBMCs. The sequence was collected from a woman aged 25 to 45 in good health and CMV-seropositive. The CDR3 protein is CASSLGPGRSDIQYF. Written as DNA, the CDR3 is TGTGCCAGCAGTCTTGGACCGGGAAGATCGGACATTCAGTACTTC.